This paragraph covers one TCR beta chain sequence. The target antigen is unknown. The protocol was immunoSEQ multiplex PCR, while the TCRdb copy is restricted to in-frame clones and leaves out a portion. This sample has 450,000 to 500,000 clones, with 81% found just once. Participating donors were healthy, HIV-negative adults free of recent acute infections or vaccinations. All donors were Caucasian adults living in Nashville, Tennessee. This entry comes from a study of shared clonotypes between healthy human individuals. Broader study findings: It was the few donors that limited the genetic and exposure-history diversity represented.

CDR3 length equals 15 residues. Per germline, CDR1 KGHSH and CDR2 LQKENI. Trimming cost V 4 bases and J 5 bases, with 17 bases left between them. The chain employs TRBV18 and TRBJ1-1; possible D gene TRBD1, 6 bases. This TCR derives from a woman in her thirties or forties in good health. Some clones in this sample may be carry-over from other donors' samples. Input material: PBMCs. DNA for the CDR3: TGTGCCAGCTCACTAGATGCCGGGACAAAAACTGAAGCTTTCTTT. It encodes CASSLDAGTKTEAFF.